A single sample is the source of the 30 T cell receptor beta chains below, sequenced in a study of blood T cell repertoires in COVID-19 (TCRdb year 2020). Receptor libraries were prepared by the immunoSEQ multiplex PCR assay. Here the immuneACCESS table is served through TCRdb, limited to in-frame sequences with V and J called. Missing clones are a known gap in these copies; in checked studies unresolved V genes cover under half, and the rest lacks a known reason. In all, the sample holds about 69,000 clones, and 85% to 90% of those were seen once. 5.3% of the sample rests with the top ten. Sequencing was done on a sample of peripheral blood. These receptor sequences come from a man in his fifties with acute or convalescent COVID-19.

Regarding this clone: Mismatch with germline at one junction end may stem from a read error. The chain employs TRBV7-2 and TRBJ2-7, with D possibly TRBD2 on 5 matching bases. Germline CDR1 is SGHTA and CDR2 is FQGNSA. The CDR3 is 15 residues long. CDR3 sequence: CASRGSFAGSDEQYF. The CDR3 DNA reads TGTGCCAGCAGGGGATCATTTGCGGGCTCCGACGAGCAGTACTTC.

This clone was observed once. The rearrangement uses TRBV25-1 and TRBJ1-2, with 10 nucleotides matching TRBD1. CDR3 length: 14 amino acids. Germline V CDR1 and CDR2: MGHDK, SYGVNS. V lost 4 bases, J lost 6 bases, and 5 bases stayed unmatched. CDR3 nucleotides: TGTGCCAGCAGTGGGGACAGGGGATACCATGGCTACACCTTC. Residues: CASSGDRGYHGYTF.

This rearrangement joins TRBV2 to TRBJ2-7, with 8 bases lining up with TRBD1. Per germline, CDR1 SNHLY and CDR2 FYNNEI. V shed 4 bases and J 4 bases; nucleotides not matched to a gene: 6. The CDR3 extends over 14 amino acids. Here the CDR3 reads CASSAGRGLYEQYF. The CDR3 DNA reads TGTGCCAGCAGTGCTGGCAGGGGGCTATACGAGCAGTACTTC.

The chain uses TRBV19 and TRBJ1-1; 8 bases align to TRBD1. Germline values: CDR1 LNHDA, CDR2 SQIVND (reference sequence). CDR3 size: 16 residues. After removal of 5 bases from V and 2 bases from J, the junction contained 10 bases not matched to a gene. The CDR3 protein is CASSRGTGVLNTEAFF. DNA of the CDR3: TGTGCCAGTAGTCGAGGGACAGGCGTGTTAAACACTGAAGCTTTCTTT.

This CDR3 reads CASSLAGQGGETQYF. The CDR3 nucleotides are TGTGCCAGCAGCTTGGCGGGACAGGGGGGGGAGACCCAGTACTTC. V gene TRBV5-4 combines with J gene TRBJ2-5; 11 bases are shared with TRBD1. CDR3 size: 15 residues. With V trimmed by 0 bases and J by 5 bases, 3 bases remained unmatched. The germline V gene encodes CDR1 SGHNT and CDR2 YYREEE (reference sequence).

V is TRBV5-4 and J is TRBJ2-3; D is possibly TRBD1 (6 bases). The CDR3 has 15 residues. Per the germline V gene, CDR1 is SGHNT and CDR2 is YYREEE (reference sequence). The ends were cut back, 0 bases at V and 4 bases at J, with 12 bases in the middle. CDR3: CASSLDRVRADTQYF. The CDR3 bases are TGTGCCAGCAGCTTGGACAGGGTGAGGGCAGATACGCAGTATTTT.

The V call is TRBV21-1, the J call TRBJ2-2; the DNA was not compared with TRBD2, the D call given in the table. TRBV21-1 is described as a pseudogene. CDR3 length equals 15 residues. The CDR3 DNA follows: TGTGCCAGCACCTCGGGGGACTCCTTAGTGCGGGGAGCTGTTTTT. It encodes CASTSGDSLVRGAVF.

The chain combines TRBV5-4 with TRBJ1-1, with a weak D call TRBD1 (5 bases). The CDR3 contains 12 residues. Germline CDR1 SGHNT, CDR2 YYREEE (reference sequence). V was clipped by 5 bases and J by 8 bases, with 13 bases between them. CDR3 protein: CASRWGDGEAFF. Written as DNA, the CDR3 is TGTGCCAGCAGGTGGGGGGATGGGGAAGCTTTCTTT.

This sequence joins TRBV5-6 and TRBJ1-1; D perhaps matches TRBD1 (5 bases). The germline V gene has CDR1 SGHDT and CDR2 YYEEEE. The CDR3 spans 13 residues. V was shortened by 3 bases and J by 2 bases, with 8 bases between the two germline ends. The CDR3 nucleotides read TGTGCCAGCAGCTGGGGGGGTAACACTGAAGCTTTCTTT. It translates to CASSWGGNTEAFF.

The chain recombines TRBV5-6 with TRBJ1-1, with 7 bases matching TRBD1. This CDR3 comprises 13 residues. V lost 6 bases and J lost 4; bases outside the gene matches: 6. Germline assignment: CDR1 SGHDT and CDR2 YYEEEE. The chain's CDR3 is CASTSTGITEAFF. CDR3 DNA: TGTGCCAGCACCTCGACAGGGATCACTGAAGCTTTCTTT. Looking up the rest from reference TRBV5-6 and TRBJ1-1 gives the full variable domain: DAGVTQSPTHLIKTRGQQVTLRCSPKSGHDTVSWYQQALGQGPQFIFQYYEEEERQRGNFPDRFSGHQFPNYSSELNVNALLLGDSALYLCASTSTGITEAFFGQGTRLTVV.

The chain joins TRBV27 to TRBJ1-5; D gene ambiguous. This CDR3 is built from 13 residues. The V end lost 4 bases, the J end lost 1 base, and 5 bases lay between the germline ends. The germline gives CDR1 MNHEY, CDR2 SMNVEV (reference sequence). The CDR3: CASSSGSNQPQHF. The CDR3 coding sequence is TGTGCCAGCAGTTCCGGGAGCAATCAGCCCCAGCATTTT.

This clone has just one count. The rearrangement uses TRBV21-1 and TRBJ2-3; the listed D gene, TRBD2, was not tested against the DNA. TRBV21-1 is assigned pseudogene status. The CDR3 is 16 residues long. CDR3 sequence reads: CASSKGGRVPTDTQYF. The CDR3 region has the DNA TGTGCCAGCAGCAAAGGAGGGAGGGTACCCACAGATACGCAGTATTTT.

The V and J genes are TRBV6-2 or TRBV6-3 and TRBJ2-4; 14 bases are shared with TRBD2. The V gene end was trimmed by 5 bases and the J gene end by 1 base; junction bases not matched to a gene: 7. The CDR3 is made up of 18 amino acids. CDR1 is MNHEY and CDR2 is SVGEGT in the germline V gene. The CDR3 spells CASSGTSGSKMAKNIQYF. As DNA, the CDR3 is TGTGCCAGCAGTGGGACTAGCGGGAGTAAGATGGCCAAAAACATTCAGTACTTC.

The gene calls are TRBV4-1 and TRBJ1-2, with 10 bases fitting TRBD1. The trim removed 4 bases at V and 2 bases at J, leaving 7 bases unmatched. This CDR3 region has 16 residues. Germline V gene data show CDR1 as MGHRA and CDR2 as YSYEKL. In nucleotides, the CDR3 is TGCGCCAGCAGCCTCGTCCCGGGACAGGGGAACTATGGCTACACCTTC. Amino acids: CASSLVPGQGNYGYTF.

On this clone: This CDR3 is also generated by other DNA sequences in the sample. The chain employs TRBV5-4 and TRBJ1-2; perhaps TRBD1 as D (6 bases). Germline V CDR1 and CDR2: SGHNT, YYREEE (reference sequence). The CDR3 consists of 14 residues. Trimming took off 0 bases at V and 4 bases at J, with 10 bases between the two ends. This chain's CDR3 is CASSLDRVGYGYTF. Written as DNA, the CDR3 is TGTGCCAGCAGCTTGGACAGGGTGGGCTATGGCTACACCTTC.

A few counts support this clone. This sequence joins TRBV5-1 and TRBJ1-2, with D tentatively TRBD1 (6 bases). The CDR3 consists of 12 residues. From germline, CDR1 is SGHRS and CDR2 YFSETQ. Trimming cost V 9 bases and J 3 bases, with 12 bases left between them. CDR3 nucleotide sequence: TGCGCCACCGGGGACACCTACTATGGCTACACCTTC. Its translation is CATGDTYYGYTF.

The V call is TRBV5-6, the J call TRBJ1-5; D is undetermined. V lost 0 bases and J 4 bases, leaving 8 bases between the germline ends. In germline, CDR1 is SGHDT, CDR2 YYEEEE. CDR3 length equals 14 residues. This CDR3 is CASSLGSGNQPQHF. DNA of the CDR3: TGTGCCAGCAGCTTGGGTTCCGGGAATCAGCCCCAGCATTTT.

This sequence joins TRBV12-5 and TRBJ2-1, with unresolved D. The CDR3 runs 13 residues. Deletions cut 3 bases from V and 0 bases from J, with 3 bases between. Germline V gene sequence: CDR1 LGHNT, CDR2 FRNRAP. The CDR3, as DNA: TGTGCTAGTGGTTTATACTCCTACAATGAGCAGTTCTTC. It encodes CASGLYSYNEQFF. The full variable domain, completed using reference TRBV12-5 and TRBJ2-1, is DARVTQTPRHKVTEMGQEVTMRCQPILGHNTVFWYRQTMMQGLELLAYFRNRAPLDDSGMPKDRFSAEMPDATLATLKIQPSEPRDSAVYFCASGLYSYNEQFFGPGTRLTVL.

The V call is TRBV5-1, the J call TRBJ1-5; 8 nucleotides agree with TRBD1. Germline V gives CDR1 SGHRS, CDR2 YFSETQ. The CDR3 is made up of 16 amino acids. Trimming took 6 bases from V and 4 from J; bases not matched to a gene: 12. The chain's CDR3 is CASTPRPTGDNQPQHF. CDR3 coding DNA: TGCGCCAGCACCCCGAGGCCGACAGGGGATAATCAGCCCCAGCATTTT.

The CDR3 spells CASSLVGWTRNSDEQFF. As DNA, the CDR3 is TGTGCCAGCAGCTTGGTAGGTTGGACTAGGAATAGCGATGAGCAGTTCTTC. The chain links TRBV13 to TRBJ2-1; 7 bases agree with TRBD2. The CDR3 consists of 17 residues. Germline CDR1 reads PRHDT; CDR2 reads FYEKMQ (reference sequence). The V and J ends lost 3 bases and 8 bases, in that order; junction bases with no gene match: 16.

J is TRBJ2-7 and V is TRBV7-9, with 9 bases that match TRBD2. The CDR3 loop spans 17 amino acids. The J segment lost 0 bases and the V segment lost 0 bases, leaving 6 bases of the junction unmatched. Germline values: CDR1 SEHNR, CDR2 FQNEAQ (reference sequence). CDR3 residues: CASSLAQGSGSSYEQYF. The CDR3 bases are TGTGCCAGCAGCTTAGCGCAAGGTAGCGGGAGCTCCTACGAGCAGTACTTC.

This sequence joins TRBV11-3 and TRBJ1-2; no clear D. The CDR3 covers 13 residues. In germline, CDR1 is SGHNT, CDR2 YENEEA. The V end was cut by 0 bases, the J end by 4 bases, with 6 bases between. The CDR3 loop reads CASSLDSVYGYTF. The CDR3 nucleotides are TGTGCCAGCAGCTTAGATTCGGTCTATGGCTACACCTTC.

This sequence joins TRBV27 and TRBJ1-2, with D possibly TRBD1 on 6 matching bases. The length of the CDR3 is 14 residues. The V end was cut by 2 bases, the J end by 7 bases, with 14 bases between. Germline lookup yields CDR1 MNHEY and CDR2 SMNVEV (reference sequence). CDR3 coding DNA: TGTGCCAGCAGTTTACTCCTGGGGGCCTCTGGCTACACCTTC. Translating it yields CASSLLLGASGYTF.

The chain joins TRBV3-1 (or the pseudogene TRBV3-2) to TRBJ2-7, with D possibly being TRBD2 (5 bases). CDR3 length equals 12 residues. CDR1 and CDR2 from the germline V gene are LGHDT and YNNKEL (reference sequence). V lost 4 bases to trimming and J lost 5 bases, with 9 bases between them. The chain's CDR3 is CASSRTGDEQYF. For the CDR3, the DNA is TGTGCCAGCAGCCGGACCGGGGACGAGCAGTACTTC.

This clone has only one observation. This same CDR3 is encoded by further DNA sequences in the sample. This chain connects TRBV5-1 to TRBJ1-5; weak D call: TRBD1 (5 bases). Germline assignment: CDR1 SGHRS and CDR2 YFSETQ. CDR3 length: 15 amino acids. V was clipped by 4 bases and J by 4 bases, with 15 bases between them. Written as DNA, the CDR3 is TGCGCCAGCAGCCCGGGGGGGAGCGGGAATCAGCCCCAGCATTTT. Translated: CASSPGGSGNQPQHF.

The J gene is TRBJ2-1, the V gene TRBV29-1; tentative D call: TRBD2 (5 bases). The ends were cut back, 6 bases at V and 7 bases at J, with 13 bases in the middle. Germline CDR1 is SQVTM and CDR2 is ANQGSEA. The CDR3 is 12 residues long. CDR3 bases: TGCAGCGTCCTGGACGGAGGAAATGAGCAGTTCTTC. It encodes CSVLDGGNEQFF.

Here the CDR3 DNA reads TGTGCCAGCAGCAGGGGTGGCGGGACTCGGAATGAGCAGTTCTTC. Amino acids: CASSRGGGTRNEQFF. The V and J genes are TRBV21-1 and TRBJ2-1; no DNA check was done on the table's D call, TRBD2. TRBV21-1 is annotated as a pseudogene. The CDR3 loop spans 15 amino acids.

This chain's CDR3 is CASSSLWGEWRTGELFF. CDR3 nucleotide sequence: TGTGCCAGCAGCTCCCTCTGGGGGGAGTGGAGGACCGGGGAGCTGTTTTTT. This chain connects TRBV3-1 (or the pseudogene TRBV3-2) to TRBJ2-2; D perhaps matches TRBD2 (6 bases). CDR1 is LGHDT and CDR2 is YNNKEL in the germline V gene (reference sequence). The CDR3 contains 17 residues. Trimming pared 5 bases from V and 5 bases from J, leaving 21 bases between.

The chain combines TRBV18 with TRBJ1-3; D is ambiguous. Trimming removed 2 bases from V and 0 bases from J, with 5 bases in between. Germline-derived CDR1 and CDR2 are KGHSH and LQKENI. The CDR3 is 14 residues long. The CDR3 nucleotides read TGTGCCAGCTCACCATCCAGCTCTGGAAACACCATATATTTT. This codes for CASSPSSSGNTIYF.

The J gene is TRBJ1-2, the V gene TRBV28, with unresolved D. CDR1 is MDHEN and CDR2 is SYDVKM in the germline V gene. Trimming removed 7 bases from V and 4 bases from J, with 19 bases in between. The CDR3 is 15 residues long. CDR3 amino acids: CASKGPQREGYGYTF. The CDR3, as DNA: TGTGCCAGCAAAGGGCCGCAGAGGGAGGGCTATGGCTACACCTTC.